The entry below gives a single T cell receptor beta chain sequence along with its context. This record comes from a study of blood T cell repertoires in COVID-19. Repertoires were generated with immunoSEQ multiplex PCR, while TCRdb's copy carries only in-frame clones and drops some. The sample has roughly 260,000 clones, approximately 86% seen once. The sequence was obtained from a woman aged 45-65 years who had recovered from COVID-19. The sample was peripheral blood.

The CDR3 region is CASSQWGGTGYNEQFF. CDR3 bases: TGTGCCAGCAGCCAATGGGGGGGGACTGGCTACAATGAGCAGTTCTTC. The gene calls are TRBV11-1 and TRBJ2-1; 7 bases match TRBD2. J lost 3 bases, V lost 5 bases, and 10 bases had no gene match. Germline V gene sequence: CDR1 SGHAT, CDR2 FQDESV (reference sequence). The CDR3 is 16 amino acids.